This T cell receptor beta chain stems from a study of shared clonotypes between healthy human individuals. Study overall: Three men and two women, aged 18 to 49, were donors. Study results and caveats: Against clonotypes common to all four donors, non-shared ones had lower generation probabilities.

A deep-level run was used for the assay. This table comes from immunoSEQ multiplex PCR, and its TCRdb copy is limited to in-frame clones, with some not included. The table has hundreds of thousands of clones, about 70% seen once. As for this clone: Its specificity is not known.

None of the donors, who were healthy HIV-negative adults, had recently had acute infections or vaccinations. The source of this sequence is a man aged 25-45 years in good health. Sequences were obtained from memory CD4+ T cells sorted from blood. Subset noted: CD45RA-negative fraction.

DNA for the CDR3: TGTGCCAGCTCACCCGGGACAGGGACCTACGAGCAGTACTTC. Translation: CASSPGTGTYEQYF. This chain links TRBV18 with TRBJ2-7; 9 bases match TRBD1. There are 14 residues in the CDR3. The ends lost 3 bases at V and 2 bases at J; junction bases unmatched: 2. Germline lookup yields CDR1 KGHSH and CDR2 LQKENI.